A single sample gave rise to the 14 T cell receptor beta chains below, sequenced in a study of regulatory T cells in long-lasting Graves disease. Building the TCR beta libraries relied on iRepertoire HTBI primers, and CDR3 regions underwent Arm-PCR. Each CDR3 protein is one row after TCRdb ran MiXCR on the multiplex PCR reads. This sample has 350,000 to 550,000 distinct CDR3 sequences, with 16% found just once. This sample's time point: newly diagnosed GD, antithyroid drugs for less than 3 months. Following extraction of RNA from PBMCs, that RNA was used to make the TCR library. Separately, the same data were catalogued under a study of T cells in Graves' hyperthyroidism and ophthalmopathy.

Source: peripheral blood mononuclear cells (PBMCs), taken at new diagnosis, from a patient treated with antithyroid drugs. All receptors come from a woman in her late teens or twenties with Graves disease.

This clonotype occurred a few times. The V gene is TRBV28, the J gene TRBJ2-3; D call uncertain. This CDR3 is built from 14 residues. Germline V gene sequence: CDR1 MDHEN, CDR2 SYDVKM. Trimming took 3 bases from V and 5 from J, leaving 12 bases between them. In DNA, the CDR3 is TGTGCCAGCAGTTTCGATCGCGTTCAAGATACGCAGTATTTT. It is translated as CASSFDRVQDTQYF.

In its sample, this clonotype was seen many times. The rearrangement links TRBV18 to TRBJ1-1; no reliable D call. This CDR3 spans 14 amino acids. The ends were cut back, 3 bases at V and 1 base at J, with 9 bases in the middle. Germline V gene sequence: CDR1 KGHSH, CDR2 LQKENI. The CDR3 protein is CASSPRNANTEAFF. As DNA, the CDR3 is TGTGCCAGCTCACCCCGGAACGCGAACACTGAAGCTTTCTTT.

This clonotype was recorded a few times. This chain joins TRBV29-1 and TRBJ2-1, with D possibly matching TRBD2 (5 bases). CDR1 and CDR2 from the germline V gene are SQVTM and ANQGSEA. The CDR3 is made up of 14 amino acids. V was pared by 7 bases and J by 9 bases, with 22 bases between. The CDR3 here is CSGESGPRVGEQFF. For the CDR3, the DNA is TGCAGCGGAGAGAGCGGTCCAAGGGTTGGTGAGCAGTTCTTC.

The gene calls are TRBV19 and TRBJ1-4; TRBD1 is a possible D gene (5 bases). V was clipped by 9 bases and J by 7 bases, with 15 bases between them. Per germline, CDR1 LNHDA and CDR2 SQIVND (reference sequence). CDR3 length equals 13 residues. The CDR3 loop is CASRWGTGEKLFF. For the CDR3, the DNA is TGTGCCAGCCGCTGGGGGACGGGTGAAAAACTGTTTTTT. The full variable domain, its missing parts supplied by reference TRBV19 and TRBJ1-4, is DGGITQSPKYLFRKEGQNVTLSCEQNLNHDAMYWYRQDPGQGLRLIYYSQIVNDFQKGDIAEGYSVSREKKESFPLTVTSAQKNPTAFYLCASRWGTGEKLFFGSGTQLSVL.

Many counts were recorded for this clonotype. The chain has TRBV30 and TRBJ1-1; the D is unclear. The CDR3 is made up of 14 amino acids. Trimming removed 0 bases at V and 1 base at J, with 9 bases between. CDR1 and CDR2 from the germline V gene are GTSNPN and SVGIG (reference sequence). CDR3 loop: CAWSVGPRNTEAFF. As DNA, the CDR3 is TGTGCCTGGAGTGTAGGGCCACGGAACACTGAAGCTTTCTTT.

This chain links TRBV3-1 with TRBJ2-2; no reliable D call. V dropped 7 bases and J dropped 1 base, with 10 bases sitting between them. This CDR3 spans 14 amino acids. The germline gives CDR1 LGHDT, CDR2 YNNKEL (reference sequence). DNA for the CDR3: TGTGCCAGCACCCCTATGGGGAACACCGGGGAGCTGTTTTTT. Its translation: CASTPMGNTGELFF.

Ten or more counts support this clonotype. V gene TRBV10-3 combines with J gene TRBJ1-2; weak D call: TRBD1 (6 bases). CDR3 length: 14 amino acids. V was trimmed by 0 bases and J by 8 bases, leaving 13 bases between them. The germline CDR1 and CDR2 sequences are ENHRY and SYGVKD. The CDR3 sequence is CAISESSGVRGYTF. The CDR3 nucleotides are TGTGCCATCAGTGAGTCTTCAGGGGTCCGGGGCTACACCTTC.

This clonotype was detected ten times or more. This chain uses TRBV11-3 with TRBJ2-1; D is perhaps TRBD2 (5 bases). V shed 1 base and J shed 9 bases, with 10 bases lying between them. Germline V gives CDR1 SGHNT, CDR2 YENEEA. The CDR3 contains 13 residues. The CDR3 region has the DNA TGTGCCAGCAGCTTAGCGGGAAAAATTGAGCAGTTCTTC. It yields the protein CASSLAGKIEQFF.

In its sample, this clonotype was seen a few times. The chain combines TRBV3-1 with TRBJ2-1; TRBD2 aligns across 11 bases. The CDR3 is 15 amino acids. J gave up 6 bases and V 4 bases, and 5 bases lay outside the gene matches. CDR1 and CDR2 (germline): LGHDT, YNNKEL (reference sequence). CDR3 DNA: TGTGCCAGCAGCCGCATAGCGGGAGGGTTCAATGAGCAGTTCTTC. Protein: CASSRIAGGFNEQFF.

This clonotype was recorded at least ten times. V is TRBV6-1 and J is TRBJ2-3; possibly TRBD1 for D (5 bases). This CDR3 comprises 14 residues. The germline V and J ends were trimmed by 4 bases and 4 bases, with 12 bases remaining between them. Germline values: CDR1 MNHNS, CDR2 SASEGT. The CDR3 loop reads CASSVQGYADTQYF. The CDR3, as DNA: TGTGCCAGCAGTGTCCAGGGTTACGCAGATACGCAGTATTTT.

This clonotype has ten or more counts. CDR3 residues: CASSFGRLYNEQFF. The CDR3 DNA is TGTGCCAGCAGTTTTGGCAGACTCTACAATGAGCAGTTCTTC. This chain connects TRBV6-2 or TRBV6-3 to TRBJ2-1; no clear D gene. V was trimmed by 4 bases and J by 3 bases, leaving 10 bases between them. Germline-derived CDR1 and CDR2 are MNHEY and SVGEGT. The CDR3 length is 14 residues.

In its sample, this clonotype was seen many times. This chain joins TRBV5-1 and TRBJ2-1; 10 bases are shared with TRBD2. This CDR3 spans 14 amino acids. The germline V gene encodes CDR1 SGHRS and CDR2 YFSETQ. V was clipped by 7 bases and J by 5 bases; unmatched bases: 6. DNA for the CDR3: TGCGCCAGCCGCAGGACTAGCGGAAACAATGAGCAGTTCTTC. Its translation: CASRRTSGNNEQFF.

This clonotype was seen at least ten times. The chain is built from TRBV20-1 and TRBJ2-1, with TRBD2 matching over 11 bases. The J call may be wrong; the DNA end is better matched by TRBJ2-3. CDR3 length: 15 residues. The V gene's germline CDR1 is DFQATT and CDR2 SNEGSKA (reference sequence). The DNA for the CDR3 is TGCAGTGCCCCAACTAGCGGGAGAGCAGGAGATACGCAGTATTTT. Its protein is CSAPTSGRAGDTQYF.

About this clonotype itself: This sequence may be a read error, since a much larger clone differs from it by one base. V usage is TRBV2 and J usage is TRBJ2-1, with 8 bases identical to TRBD2. Germline CDR1 is SNHLY and CDR2 is FYNNEI. J was trimmed by 6 bases and V by 7 bases; bases with no gene match: 8. The CDR3 spans 14 residues. This chain's CDR3 is CASKVREVGNEQFF. The CDR3 coding sequence is TGTGCCAGCAAGGTGCGGGAGGTGGGCAATGAGCAGTTCTTC.